Described below is a single T cell receptor (beta chain) sequence and its context. This entry belongs to a study of T cell changes during pregnancy in multiple sclerosis. Per germline, CDR1 KGHSH and CDR2 LQKENI. The CDR3 has 13 amino acids. Trimming stripped 6 bases from V and 5 bases from J, with 14 bases between. Clones were read by immunoSEQ multiplex PCR, and TCRdb kept only the in-frame ones, dropping some. Of 45,000 to 70,000 clones in the sample, approximately 90% were seen once. The source is a female donor in good health, enrolled as a control in a pregnancy study. The starting material was peripheral blood, obtained in the third trimester of pregnancy. The V and J genes are TRBV18 and TRBJ2-7, with a tentative D call TRBD1 (7 bases). CDR3 sequence: CASSRQGGNEQYF. Written as DNA, the CDR3 is TGTGCCAGCTCCCGACAGGGCGGGAACGAGCAGTACTTC.